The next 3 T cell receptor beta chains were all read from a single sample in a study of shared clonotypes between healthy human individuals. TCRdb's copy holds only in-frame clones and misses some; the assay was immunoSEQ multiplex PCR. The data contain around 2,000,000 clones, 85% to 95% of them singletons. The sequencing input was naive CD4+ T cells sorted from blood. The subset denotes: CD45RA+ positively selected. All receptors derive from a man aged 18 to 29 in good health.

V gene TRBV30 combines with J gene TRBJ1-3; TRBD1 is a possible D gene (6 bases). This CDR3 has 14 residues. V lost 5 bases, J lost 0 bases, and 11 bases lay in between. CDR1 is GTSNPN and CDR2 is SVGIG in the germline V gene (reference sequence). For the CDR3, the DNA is TGTGCCTGGGGCCAGGGGCGCTCTGGAAACACCATATATTTT. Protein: CAWGQGRSGNTIYF.

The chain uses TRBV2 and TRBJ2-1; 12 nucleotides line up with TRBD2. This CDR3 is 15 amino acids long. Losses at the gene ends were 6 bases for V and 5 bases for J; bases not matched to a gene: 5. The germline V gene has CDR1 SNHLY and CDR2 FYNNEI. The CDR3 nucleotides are TGTGCCAGCAGCCTCGGACTAGCGGGGCACAATGAGCAGTTCTTC. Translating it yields CASSLGLAGHNEQFF.

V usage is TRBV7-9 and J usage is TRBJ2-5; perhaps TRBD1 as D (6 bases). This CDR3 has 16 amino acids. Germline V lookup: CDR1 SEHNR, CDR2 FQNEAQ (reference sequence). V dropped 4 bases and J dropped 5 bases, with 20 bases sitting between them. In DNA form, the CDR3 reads TGTGCCAGCAGCTCCGATTCCAGGGGCAGCGCGGAGACCCAGTACTTC. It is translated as CASSSDSRGSAETQYF.